Presented here are 11 T cell receptor beta chains from one specimen sequenced in a study of early T cells in non-severe SARS-CoV-2 infection. TCRdb re-called the 5' RACE reads with MiXCR, one entry per CDR3 protein. In the table there are tens of thousands of distinct CDR3 sequences, around 8.5% of which are singletons. The sequenced sample was whole blood. Source of these receptors: an adult who was a healthcare worker with PCR-confirmed SARS-CoV-2 infection or an uninfected control (not recorded which).

By sample fraction, this clonotype is medium-sized. The chain has TRBV18 and TRBJ2-5; D is undetermined. The CDR3 extends over 11 amino acids. CDR1 is KGHSH and CDR2 is LQKENI in the germline V gene. V lost 2 bases to trimming and J lost 3 bases, with 1 base between them. DNA of the CDR3: TGTGCCAGCTCACCAAAAGAGACCCAGTACTTC. It yields the protein CASSPKETQYF. Together with reference TRBV18 and TRBJ2-5, the CDR3 gives the full variable domain: NAGVMQNPRHLVRRRGQEARLRCSPMKGHSHVYWYRQLPEEGLKFMVYLQKENIIDESGMPKERFSAEFPKEGPSILRIQQVVRGDSAAYFCASSPKETQYFGPGTRLLVL.

V gene TRBV7-8 combines with J gene TRBJ2-4; TRBD1 matches at 9 bases. The CDR3 contains 18 residues. CDR1 is SGHVS and CDR2 is FQNEAQ in the germline V gene. Losses at the gene ends were 1 base for V and 2 bases for J; bases not matched to a gene: 9. CDR3 loop: CASSLGIDRGITKNIQYF. In DNA form, the CDR3 reads TGTGCCAGCAGCTTAGGGATAGACAGGGGGATAACCAAAAACATTCAGTACTTC.

This chain joins TRBV20-1 and TRBJ1-2; 8 positions match TRBD1. V gave up 3 bases and J gave up 8 bases; unmatched junction bases: 11. Germline values: CDR1 DFQATT, CDR2 SNEGSKA (reference sequence). The CDR3 consists of 14 residues. CDR3 region: CSASGTGSQEGYTF. DNA of the CDR3: TGCAGTGCTAGCGGGACAGGTTCTCAGGAAGGCTACACCTTC.

This clonotype was counted at least ten times. The V gene is TRBV29-1, the J gene TRBJ2-7; D possibly corresponds to TRBD2 (5 bases). V was pared by 3 bases and J by 5 bases, with 8 bases between. The CDR3 totals 11 residues. Per the germline V gene, CDR1 is SQVTM and CDR2 is ANQGSEA. The chain's CDR3 is CSVDYGNEQYF. CDR3 bases: TGCAGCGTTGATTACGGGAACGAGCAGTACTTC.

This clonotype was found a few times. The gene calls are TRBV2 and TRBJ2-2; TRBD2 agrees at 8 bases. CDR1 and CDR2 (germline): SNHLY, FYNNEI. This CDR3 region has 14 residues. The J segment lost 7 bases and the V segment lost 2 bases, leaving 3 bases of the junction unmatched. Here the CDR3 reads CASSEPGGSGELFF. The CDR3 DNA sequence: TGTGCCAGCAGTGAACCGGGGGGGAGCGGGGAGCTGTTTTTT.

The chain combines TRBV7-8 with TRBJ2-3, with unresolved D. V lost 1 base, J lost 0 bases, and 5 bases lay in between. CDR1 and CDR2 (germline): SGHVS, FQNEAQ. There are 14 residues in the CDR3. The CDR3 region is CASSLGRSTDTQYF. The CDR3, as DNA: TGTGCCAGCAGCTTAGGGCGGAGCACAGATACGCAGTATTTT.

This clonotype was seen more than once but under ten times. The J gene is TRBJ2-7, the V gene TRBV12-3 or TRBV12-4, with TRBD2 identical over 15 bases. The CDR3 is 18 residues long. Trimming at V came to 6 bases and at J to 0 bases, leaving 9 bases not matched to a gene. This CDR3 is CASSPARTSGGVSYEQYF. The CDR3 DNA is TGTGCCAGCAGCCCAGCCCGGACTAGCGGGGGGGTCTCCTACGAGCAGTACTTC.

This clonotype was counted between two and nine times. The rearrangement joins TRBV7-6 to TRBJ2-1, with 9 nucleotides matching TRBD2. In germline, CDR1 is SGHVS, CDR2 FNYEAQ. This CDR3 is built from 17 residues. The junction had 11 bases not matched to a gene; V was cut back by 1 base and J by 7 bases. The CDR3 region has the DNA TGTGCCAGCAGCTTAGTGTCCAGCGGGGGGTTTAAAAATGAGCAGTTCTTC. This translates into CASSLVSSGGFKNEQFF.

The chain recombines TRBV10-3 with TRBJ2-2; TRBD1 matches 8 bases. Germline V gives CDR1 ENHRY, CDR2 SYGVKD. The CDR3 length is 16 residues. V was pared by 6 bases and J by 2 bases, with 8 bases of the junction left unmatched. The chain's CDR3 is CAISATGVRNTGELFF. DNA of the CDR3: TGTGCCATCAGCGCGACAGGGGTCAGAAACACCGGGGAGCTGTTTTTT.

This clonotype was detected many times. The V call is TRBV12-3 or TRBV12-4, the J call TRBJ1-1; 7 nucleotides line up with TRBD1. The CDR3 is made up of 13 amino acids. Trimming at V came to 10 bases and at J to 1 base, leaving 6 bases not matched to a gene. CDR3: CATRGTANTEAFF. The CDR3 nucleotides read TGTGCCACCAGGGGGACGGCGAACACTGAAGCTTTCTTT.

In the case of this clonotype: With a much larger clone just one base away, this may be a read error. Lacking the conserved final phenylalanine or tryptophan, this CDR3 likely reflects a read error. The gene calls are TRBV3-1 and TRBJ2-5; D is perhaps TRBD1 or TRBD2 (5 bases each). This CDR3 has 15 residues. Germline V gene sequence: CDR1 LGHDT, CDR2 YNNKEL (reference sequence). The ends were cut back, 5 bases at V and 4 bases at J, with 17 bases in the middle. In nucleotides, the CDR3 is TGTGCCAGCAGCTCGACACCTCCGAGGGGAGAGACCCAGTACTCC. Protein sequence: CASSSTPPRGETQYS.